The clone carrying this T cell receptor beta chain occurred many times. The antigen remains unidentified. The J segment lost 2 bases and the V segment lost 1 base, leaving 7 bases of the junction unmatched. The CDR3 is 17 residues long. Germline V lookup: CDR1 LGHNA, CDR2 YNFKEQ. The data are from a study of spatial heterogeneity in lung cancer. Points from the study as a whole: Ubiquitous expanded tumor TCRs were seen in blood more at resection than at follow-up.

Time point specified: sample taken at primary tumor resection. Samples were donated by 72 untreated early-stage non-small cell lung cancer patients. TCR cDNA molecules each had a unique molecular identifier. TCRdb itself ran the 5' RACE reads through MiXCR, one entry per CDR3 protein. The sample comprises tens of thousands of distinct CDR3 sequences, less than 9.5% of which are singletons, and 29% rests with the top ten. The receptor comes from a female donor with early-stage non-small cell lung cancer. The input for sequencing was PBMCs, taken at surgery. The rearrangement uses TRBV4-2 and TRBJ2-3; 9 bases agree with TRBD2. CDR3 loop: CASSQVGGGGATDTQYF. CDR3 bases: TGTGCCAGCAGCCAAGTGGGCGGCGGGGGGGCCACAGATACGCAGTATTTT.